The sequence of this T cell receptor beta chain was determined in a study of brain T cells in children with intractable seizures (dated by TCRdb to the early 2020s). Broadly, across the study: As a first screen for immune gene transcripts, resected brain tissue from roughly 57 pediatric epilepsy surgery cases was run on a NanoString immunology panel. About 70% of the 12 selected surgery cases also had pre-surgery blood sequenced, which left four cases with brain tissue only.

The study at large found these results: Sequencing depth differed between pre- and post-surgery blood, so clones missing from the pre-surgery sample may reflect undersampling. Viral specificity was inferred solely from CDR3 sequence similarity, and the HCMV serostatus of the patients was not known.

Notes on this clone: The antigen it binds to is not known. Qualities for individual bases were not recorded, and no much larger clone is one base off.

The time point label of this sample denotes: resected brain tissue, or blood drawn just prior to surgery. Surgery cases with the highest brain T cell transcript signatures were selected for TCR beta chain sequencing of brain tissue and, where available, blood. Before surgery, patients had received at least one anti-epileptic drug. TCR-sequenced patients were children with drug-resistant epilepsy due to tuberous sclerosis complex, focal cortical dysplasia, Rasmussen encephalitis or hemimegalencephaly. The Monarch genomic DNA purification kit was used to extract bulk genomic DNA from unsorted brain tissue and from whole blood. TCR beta chain sequences were generated from genomic DNA using the immunoSEQ assay. Per the authors' processing: CDR3 sequences that did not begin with the conserved framework cysteine at position 104 were removed manually. To get clonality, the normalized Shannon's Diversity Index was subtracted from one, giving values from 0 (maximal diversity) to 1 (oligoclonal). Chi-squared comparison-of-proportions tests assessed whether the same CDR3 differed in frequency between samples, such as brain versus blood. Public clonotypes were identified by searching immuneACCESS, and similarity to known antiviral clonotypes was assessed with the VDJdb browser. In TCRdb, the immuneACCESS table is reduced to in-frame sequences with V and J assigned. These tables do not hold every clone; where another copy was compared, an unresolved V gene accounts for under half, and the others remain unexplained. The V and J calls and the clone size are those of that table, but D and trimming were determined from the DNA. For this sample the table gives 75,000 to 80,000 clones, of which approximately 94% were detected only once. The ten largest account for roughly 1.4% of the sample.

Deletion took 3 bases off V and 0 bases off J, with a span of 6 bases between the germline ends. The CDR3 contains 14 residues, cysteine and phenylalanine counted. Of the read, only the CDR3 DNA is kept; its 42 bases are in frame from base 1. The germline V gene (reference sequence) yields LNHDA for CDR1 and SQIVND for CDR2. The sample in question was peripheral blood, obtained at surgery. The receptor's source is a boy in the first two years of life with tuberous sclerosis and intractable seizures. The V and J segments used are TRBV19 and TRBJ1-3; the D gene assignment is ambiguous. The nucleotides are TGTGCCAGTAGTATCTGGAGCTCTGGAAACACCATATATTTT. It translates to CASSIWSSGNTIYF.